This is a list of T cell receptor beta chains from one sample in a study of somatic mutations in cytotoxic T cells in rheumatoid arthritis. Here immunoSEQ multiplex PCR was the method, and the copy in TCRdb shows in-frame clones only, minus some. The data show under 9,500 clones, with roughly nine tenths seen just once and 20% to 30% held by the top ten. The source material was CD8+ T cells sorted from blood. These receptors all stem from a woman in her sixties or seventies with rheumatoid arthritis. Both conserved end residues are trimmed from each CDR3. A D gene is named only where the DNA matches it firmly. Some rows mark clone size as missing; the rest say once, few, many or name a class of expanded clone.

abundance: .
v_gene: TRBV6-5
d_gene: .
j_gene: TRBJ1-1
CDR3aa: ASSYEGENTEAF

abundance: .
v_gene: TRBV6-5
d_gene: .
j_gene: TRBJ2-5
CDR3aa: ASSVTGSQETQY

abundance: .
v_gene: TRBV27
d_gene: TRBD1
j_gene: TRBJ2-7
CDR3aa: ASSPSLTGAYEQY

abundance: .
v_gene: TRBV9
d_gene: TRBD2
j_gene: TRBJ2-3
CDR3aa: ASSWTSGPTDTQY

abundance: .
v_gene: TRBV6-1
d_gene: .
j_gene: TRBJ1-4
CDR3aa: ATEVTNEKLF

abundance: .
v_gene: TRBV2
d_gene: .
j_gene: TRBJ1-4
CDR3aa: ASSDLPGEAEKLF

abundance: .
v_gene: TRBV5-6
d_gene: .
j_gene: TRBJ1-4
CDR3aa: ASSLVATNEKLF

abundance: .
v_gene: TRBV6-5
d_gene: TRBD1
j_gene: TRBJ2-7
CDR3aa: ASSLGTGIYEQY

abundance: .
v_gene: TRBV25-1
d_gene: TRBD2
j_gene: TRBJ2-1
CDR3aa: ASIMTSGLTNEQF

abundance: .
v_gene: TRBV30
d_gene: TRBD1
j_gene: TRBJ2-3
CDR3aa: AWSDGTASTDTQY

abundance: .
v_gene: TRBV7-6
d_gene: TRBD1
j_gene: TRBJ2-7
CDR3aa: ASSSSPGTGSNEQY

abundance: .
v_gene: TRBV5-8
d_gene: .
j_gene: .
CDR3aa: ASSAQGGPTYEQY

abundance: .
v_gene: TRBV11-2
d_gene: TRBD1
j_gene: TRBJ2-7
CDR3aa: ASSRPGQGYYEQY

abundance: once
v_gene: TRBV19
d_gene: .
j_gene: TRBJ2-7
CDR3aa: ASSIPGNYEQY

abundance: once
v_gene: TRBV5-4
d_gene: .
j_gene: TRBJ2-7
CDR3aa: ASSLGQGKDEQY

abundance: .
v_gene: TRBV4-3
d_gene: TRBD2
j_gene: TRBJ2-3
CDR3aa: ASSRLAGGPGDTQY

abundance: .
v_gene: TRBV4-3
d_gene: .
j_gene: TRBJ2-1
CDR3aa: ASSQGAYNEQF

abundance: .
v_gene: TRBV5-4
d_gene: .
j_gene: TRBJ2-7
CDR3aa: ASSLVGQGRSYEQY

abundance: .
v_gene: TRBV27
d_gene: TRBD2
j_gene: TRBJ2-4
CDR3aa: ASSSPGLVNIQY

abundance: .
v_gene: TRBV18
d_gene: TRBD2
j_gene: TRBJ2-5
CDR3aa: ASSPSSGGAEGETQY

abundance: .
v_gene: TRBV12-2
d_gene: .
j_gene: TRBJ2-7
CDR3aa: ASRLGIAEADPHEQY

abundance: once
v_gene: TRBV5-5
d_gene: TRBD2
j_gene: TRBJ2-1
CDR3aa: ASSWGTSGRNEQF

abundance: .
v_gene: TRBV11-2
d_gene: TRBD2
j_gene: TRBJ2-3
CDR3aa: ASSLGTSDADTQY

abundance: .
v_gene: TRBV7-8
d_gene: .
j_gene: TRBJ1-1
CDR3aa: ASSLGGMNTEAF

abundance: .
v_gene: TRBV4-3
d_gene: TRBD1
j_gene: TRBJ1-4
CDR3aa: ASSQDGTGGLNEKLF

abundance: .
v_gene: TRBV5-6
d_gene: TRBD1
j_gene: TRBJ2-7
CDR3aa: ASSFGQGAGEQY